The next 25 T cell receptor beta chains were all read from a single sample in a study of beta chain features in type 1 diabetes. Antigens for these TCRs are unknown. cDNA synthesis used the whole RNA isolate, giving expressed TCRB sequences. Produced via immunoSEQ multiplex PCR; TCRdb's table is partial and in-frame only. This sample has some 700,000 clones, with roughly 12% found just once. Study results and limitations: Type 1 diabetes patients had moderately but significantly shorter TCRB CDR3s in all four CD4+ subsets.

Source material: naive CD4+ T cells from blood. These receptors all come from a man in his late teens or twenties with type 1 diabetes.

This chain links TRBV21-1 with TRBJ1-2. TRBV21-1 is a documented pseudogene. The CDR3 is 18 residues long. CDR3 DNA: TGTGCCAGCAGCCCCTTAGGAGGGCTACGCTACTTAAACTATGGCTACACCTTC. Translating it yields CASSPLGGLRYLNYGYTF.

The rearrangement links TRBV18 to TRBJ2-7; either TRBD1 or TRBD2 may supply D (5 bases each). The CDR3 extends over 13 amino acids. Trimming shortened V by 0 bases and J by 5 bases, and 8 bases separated the two germline ends. Per the germline V gene, CDR1 is KGHSH and CDR2 is LQKENI. The chain's CDR3 is CASSPPSGHEQYF. The CDR3 nucleotides read TGTGCCAGCTCACCACCCTCGGGGCACGAGCAGTACTTC. Drawing the rest from reference TRBV18 and TRBJ2-7, the complete variable domain is NAGVMQNPRHLVRRRGQEARLRCSPMKGHSHVYWYRQLPEEGLKFMVYLQKENIIDESGMPKERFSAEFPKEGPSILRIQQVVRGDSAAYFCASSPPSGHEQYFGPGTRLTVT.

This clone occurred a few times. The gene calls are TRBV2 and TRBJ1-2; 7 nucleotides align to TRBD1. CDR3 length equals 17 residues. Germline CDR1 SNHLY, CDR2 FYNNEI. The ends lost 6 bases at V and 5 bases at J; junction bases unmatched: 18. The CDR3 DNA is TGTGCCAGCAGGGTCTCCCGTAGACAGGGCCAAGGATATGGCTACACCTTC. Amino acids: CASRVSRRQGQGYGYTF.

The J gene is TRBJ1-5, the V gene TRBV5-8, with D possibly TRBD1 on 5 matching bases. This CDR3 comprises 14 residues. The V gene's germline CDR1 is SGHTS and CDR2 YDEGEE. The V end was cut by 2 bases, the J end by 7 bases, with 13 bases between. DNA for the CDR3: TGTGCCAGCAGCTTCCAGGGTGGGAGACAGCCCCAGCATTTT. Its translation is CASSFQGGRQPQHF. The full variable domain, rest sourced from reference TRBV5-8 and TRBJ1-5, is EAGVTQSPTHLIKTRGQQATLRCSPISGHTSVYWYQQALGLGLQFLLWYDEGEERNRGNFPPRFSGRQFPNYSSELNVNALELEDSALYLCASSFQGGRQPQHFGDGTRLSIL.

The chain couples TRBV2 to TRBJ2-7; D is unclear. This CDR3 region has 13 residues. Germline V CDR1 and CDR2: SNHLY, FYNNEI. The V end lost 4 bases, the J end lost 6 bases, and 13 bases lay between the germline ends. CDR3 nucleotides: TGTGCCAGCAGTGGACCTCCTCAAGGCGAGCAGTACTTC. Translation gives CASSGPPQGEQYF.

The rearrangement uses TRBV5-4 and TRBJ2-5; 8 nucleotides line up with TRBD2. V shed 4 bases, J shed 5 bases, and the junction held 7 bases outside the gene matches. Germline V gene lookup returns CDR1 SGHNT and CDR2 YYREEE (reference sequence). The CDR3 runs 14 residues. The DNA for the CDR3 is TGTGCCAGCAGCCACGGGGGGGCCGGTGAGACCCAGTACTTC. Translated, it gives CASSHGGAGETQYF. The full variable domain, rest sourced from reference TRBV5-4 and TRBJ2-5, is ETGVTQSPTHLIKTRGQQVTLRCSSQSGHNTVSWYQQALGQGPQFIFQYYREEENGRGNFPPRFSGLQFPNYSSELNVNALELDDSALYLCASSHGGAGETQYFGPGTRLLVL.

The chain has TRBV2 and TRBJ2-3; 8 bases are shared with TRBD1. This CDR3 comprises 15 residues. With 4 bases clipped from V and 5 bases from J, the junction kept 8 bases outside the gene matches. Germline values: CDR1 SNHLY, CDR2 FYNNEI. Here the CDR3 reads CASSASGRGQDTQYF. As DNA, the CDR3 is TGTGCCAGCAGTGCTTCGGGCAGGGGGCAAGATACGCAGTATTTT. The complete variable domain, with remaining parts taken from reference TRBV2 and TRBJ2-3, reads EPEVTQTPSHQVTQMGQEVILRCVPISNHLYFYWYRQILGQKVEFLVSFYNNEISEKSEIFDDQFSVERPDGSNFTLKIRSTKLEDSAMYFCASSASGRGQDTQYFGPGTRLTVL.

This chain joins TRBV25-1 and TRBJ1-2; no clear D. There are 12 residues in the CDR3. The germline V and J ends were trimmed by 6 bases and 8 bases, with 13 bases remaining between them. In germline, CDR1 is MGHDK, CDR2 SYGVNS. CDR3 bases: TGTGCCAGCAGCTTCTCAGATCAGGGCTACACCTTC. Translation gives CASSFSDQGYTF.

V usage is TRBV15 and J usage is TRBJ2-1; D is possibly TRBD1 (5 bases). V lost 3 bases and J 4 bases, leaving 13 bases between the germline ends. CDR1 is LNHNV and CDR2 is YYDKDF in the germline V gene (reference sequence). CDR3 length: 15 residues. CDR3 DNA sequence: TGTGCCACCAGCAGGAGGTTACAGGATTACAATGAGCAGTTCTTC. It yields the protein CATSRRLQDYNEQFF.

The chain joins TRBV28 to TRBJ2-5; TRBD2 aligns across 12 bases. V lost 5 bases, J lost 4 bases, and 20 bases stayed unmatched. This CDR3 comprises 20 residues. Looked up from germline, CDR1 is MDHEN and CDR2 is SYDVKM. CDR3 amino acids: CASSNPLRLAGGPGVETQYF. The CDR3 DNA follows: TGTGCCAGCAGTAACCCCCTCCGCCTAGCGGGGGGGCCAGGTGTAGAGACCCAGTACTTC.

This clone showed up just a few times. The chain links TRBV13 to TRBJ1-1; D is ambiguous. Trimming pared 5 bases from V and 5 bases from J, leaving 18 bases between. This CDR3 has 15 residues. The V gene's germline CDR1 is PRHDT and CDR2 FYEKMQ (reference sequence). The CDR3 sequence: CASSGLRPLETEAFF. In nucleotides, the CDR3 is TGTGCCAGCAGCGGACTCCGACCCCTTGAGACTGAAGCTTTCTTT.

This clone was seen a few times. The V gene is TRBV5-1, the J gene TRBJ2-5; D might be TRBD1 (5 bases). V was shortened by 0 bases and J by 11 bases, with 8 bases between the two germline ends. CDR1 is SGHRS, CDR2 YFSETQ, per germline. The CDR3 runs 11 residues. CDR3 sequence reads: CASSLEGAQYF. The CDR3 coding sequence is TGCGCCAGCAGCTTGGAAGGGGCGCAGTACTTC.

The V and J genes are TRBV4-1 and TRBJ2-5; D ambiguous. From germline, CDR1 is MGHRA and CDR2 YSYEKL. V lost 0 bases and J lost 5, with 7 bases in between. The CDR3 consists of 13 residues. The chain's CDR3 is CASSQELWETQYF. The CDR3 nucleotides are TGCGCCAGCAGCCAAGAACTTTGGGAGACCCAGTACTTC.

This sequence joins TRBV5-1 and TRBJ2-5, with D maybe TRBD2 (6 bases). This CDR3 is 15 amino acids long. CDR1 is SGHRS, CDR2 YFSETQ, per germline. V shed 1 base and J shed 3 bases, with 13 bases lying between them. The chain's CDR3 is CASSLTPPGEETQYF. For the CDR3, the DNA is TGCGCCAGCAGCTTGACTCCACCGGGAGAAGAGACCCAGTACTTC.

The chain couples TRBV5-1 to TRBJ1-1, with a tentative D call TRBD1 (5 bases). Trimming pared 1 base from V and 10 bases from J, leaving 14 bases between. From germline, CDR1 is SGHRS and CDR2 YFSETQ. The CDR3 consists of 13 residues. The CDR3 nucleotides read TGCGCCAGCAGCTTGATAGGGGCGGATCGAGCTTTCTTT. Protein: CASSLIGADRAFF.

Only a few counts were recorded for this clone. At the DNA level, this CDR3 is encoded by other sequences in the same sample as well. The V and J genes are TRBV7-9 and TRBJ1-1; possible D gene TRBD1, 6 bases. CDR3 length equals 14 residues. Per germline, CDR1 SEHNR and CDR2 FQNEAQ (reference sequence). The V end lost 3 bases, the J end lost 0 bases, and 8 bases lay between the germline ends. For the CDR3, the DNA is TGTGCCAGCAGCTTGACAGGTTTGAACACTGAAGCTTTCTTT. As protein: CASSLTGLNTEAFF.

On this clone: At one end the junction does not follow the germline gene, possibly because of a read error. The gene calls are TRBV18 and TRBJ2-7, with TRBD2 matching over 8 bases. Germline lookup yields CDR1 KGHSH and CDR2 LQKENI. There are 16 residues in the CDR3. CDR3 DNA sequence: TGTGCCAGCTCTCCACCCGGGCTAGCGGGCCCCTACGAGCAGTACTTC. Translating it yields CASSPPGLAGPYEQYF.

The gene calls are TRBV9 and TRBJ1-1; D ambiguous. Germline V CDR1 and CDR2: SGDLS, YYNGEE. This CDR3 spans 14 amino acids. V dropped 4 bases and J dropped 4 bases, with 14 bases sitting between them. The CDR3 DNA is TGTGCCAGCAGCCCAGACCCCTTAGGCACTGAAGCTTTCTTT. Its protein is CASSPDPLGTEAFF.

This clone was seen only a few times. The chain recombines TRBV9 with TRBJ2-3; 8 bases agree with TRBD2. The CDR3 loop spans 16 amino acids. The V gene end was trimmed by 0 bases and the J gene end by 5 bases; junction bases not matched to a gene: 8. Germline lookup yields CDR1 SGDLS and CDR2 YYNGEE. This CDR3 is CASSVGWRGEGDTQYF. The CDR3 DNA is TGTGCCAGCAGCGTAGGCTGGCGGGGGGAGGGAGATACGCAGTATTTT.

This rearrangement joins TRBV2 to TRBJ1-5; no reliable D call. Trimming stripped 0 bases from V and 4 bases from J, with 10 bases between. CDR1 SNHLY and CDR2 FYNNEI come from the germline V gene. This CDR3 has 15 residues. CDR3 coding DNA: TGTGCCAGCAGTGAAGCCACGGCATTGAATCAGCCCCAGCATTTT. It specifies CASSEATALNQPQHF.

This clone was found a few times. The same CDR3 can be traced to other DNA sequences in this sample. This chain joins TRBV5-1 and TRBJ2-5; TRBD1 is a possible D gene (6 bases). Trimming took off 0 bases at V and 4 bases at J, with 10 bases between the two ends. The germline V gene encodes CDR1 SGHRS and CDR2 YFSETQ. This CDR3 is built from 14 residues. The CDR3 region is CASSLEGGRETQYF. The CDR3 coding sequence is TGCGCCAGCAGCTTGGAAGGGGGTAGAGAGACCCAGTACTTC.

The chain employs TRBV19 and TRBJ2-2, with 8 bases matching TRBD1. The germline V gene has CDR1 LNHDA and CDR2 SQIVND (reference sequence). The CDR3 is made up of 15 amino acids. J gave up 4 bases and V 5 bases, and 6 bases lay outside the gene matches. The CDR3 is CASSFPGQVTGELFF. The CDR3 region has the DNA TGTGCCAGTAGTTTCCCGGGACAGGTCACCGGGGAGCTGTTTTTT.

This clone was seen a few times. V usage is TRBV2 and J usage is TRBJ2-1; a weak D match, TRBD2 (6 bases). The germline V and J ends were trimmed by 6 bases and 10 bases, with 16 bases remaining between them. The CDR3 totals 13 residues. Per the germline V gene, CDR1 is SNHLY and CDR2 is FYNNEI. DNA of the CDR3: TGTGCCAGCAGAGTCCCCCCTCGGGAGGAGCAGTTCTTC. This gives the protein CASRVPPREEQFF.

The chain employs TRBV6-5 and TRBJ2-1; D is unresolved. The V end lost 6 bases, the J end lost 11 bases, and 11 bases lay between the germline ends. The CDR3 spans 11 residues. Germline values: CDR1 MNHEY, CDR2 SVGAGI. This chain's CDR3 is CASSVGGKQFF. CDR3 DNA: TGTGCCAGCAGCGTGGGTGGGAAGCAGTTCTTC.

CDR3 in amino acids: CASSYSGGTGDYEQYF. The CDR3 bases are TGTGCCAGCAGTTACTCTGGGGGGACAGGGGACTACGAGCAGTACTTC. The chain links TRBV6-5 to TRBJ2-7, with 10 bases fitting TRBD1. The CDR3 has 16 amino acids. Germline V gene data show CDR1 as MNHEY and CDR2 as SVGAGI. Losses at the gene ends were 0 bases for V and 3 bases for J; bases not matched to a gene: 5.